These 29 T cell receptor beta chains originate from one sample sequenced in a study of T cells in Graves' hyperthyroidism and ophthalmopathy (dated by TCRdb to between 2017 and 2020). Receptors were amplified or captured by multiplex PCR. This sample was sequenced with an Illumina HiSeq 2000. Amplification of TCR beta CDR3 regions was carried out from RNA transcripts. The TCR CDR3 was subjected to a first round of RT-PCR using the HTBI primer set and the Qiagen OneStep RT-PCR kit. The raw public reads went through TCRdb reprocessing: fastp at Q25, MiXCR clone calling, in-frame beta chains kept. Entries are consolidated by CDR3 protein sequence, retaining the most common genes and DNA. The table for this sample lists about 380,000 distinct CDR3 sequences; around an eighth of them were counted only once. The ten most abundant clones make up less than 25% of the sample. The material sequenced was blood. Receptors were obtained from a man aged 25-45 years with Graves' hyperthyroidism that later progressed to Graves' ophthalmopathy.

This clonotype has at least ten counts. The J gene is TRBJ1-2, the V gene TRBV12-3 or TRBV12-4; 7 nucleotides agree with TRBD1. J was trimmed by 6 bases and V by 5 bases; bases with no gene match: 6. CDR3 length: 13 amino acids. For the CDR3, the DNA is TGTGCCAGCAGTGCGACAGGGTCTCATGGCTACACCTTC. Translation: CASSATGSHGYTF.

This clonotype turned up a few times. The chain uses TRBV5-4 and TRBJ1-2; weak D call: TRBD1 (5 bases). This CDR3 contains 15 residues. CDR1 is SGHNT, CDR2 YYREEE, per germline (reference sequence). Between the trimmed V and J ends, which lost 5 bases and 8 bases, there was a span of 22 bases. CDR3 protein: CASRANIGTAWGYTF. In nucleotides, the CDR3 is TGTGCCAGCAGAGCTAATATCGGGACCGCATGGGGCTACACCTTC.

In this sample, this clonotype turned up many times. The rearrangement joins TRBV27 to TRBJ1-2; a possible D gene is TRBD1 (6 bases). Germline V CDR1 and CDR2: MNHEY, SMNVEV (reference sequence). The CDR3 has 12 residues. The V and J ends lost 4 bases and 7 bases respectively, with 10 bases between them. In nucleotides, the CDR3 is TGTGCCAGCAGTTCGACAGGAATTGGCTACACCTTC. This codes for CASSSTGIGYTF.

The chain couples TRBV4-2 to TRBJ2-7; D assignment may be TRBD1 or TRBD2 (7 bases each). Per germline, CDR1 LGHNA and CDR2 YNFKEQ. Trimming took off 3 bases at V and 2 bases at J, with 14 bases between the two ends. The CDR3 has 15 amino acids. CDR3 sequence (DNA): TGTGCCAGCAGCCATATCAGGGGGAGGGCCTACGAGCAGTACTTC. It specifies CASSHIRGRAYEQYF.

The chain is built from TRBV7-2 and TRBJ2-1; D possibly uses TRBD1 or TRBD2 (6 bases each). The CDR3 loop spans 14 amino acids. Deletions cut 1 base from V and 8 bases from J, with 12 bases between. CDR1 is SGHTA and CDR2 is FQGNSA in the germline V gene. The CDR3 coding sequence is TGTGCCAGCAGCTTAGGTTCCGGGGGCGATGAGCAGTTCTTC. Translation gives CASSLGSGGDEQFF.

The genes are TRBV2 and TRBJ2-7, with 12 bases aligning to TRBD1. The CDR3 contains 12 residues. The trim removed 8 bases at V and 6 bases at J, leaving 2 bases unmatched. Germline lookup yields CDR1 SNHLY and CDR2 FYNNEI. The CDR3 DNA is TGTGCCAGCGGGACAGGGGGCAGCGAGCAGTACTTC. It specifies CASGTGGSEQYF.

CDR3 sequence (DNA): TGCGCCAGCAGTGAGGGAGGATCCTACAATGAGCAGTTCTTC. As protein: CASSEGGSYNEQFF. The V call is TRBV10-2, the J call TRBJ2-1, with a possible D match to TRBD2 (5 bases). With 2 bases removed from V and 1 base from J, the gap between germline ends came to 6 bases. The CDR3 is made up of 14 amino acids. CDR1 WSHSY and CDR2 SAAADI come from the germline V gene.

This clonotype was observed many times. The rearrangement uses TRBV3-1 and TRBJ2-2; D gene ambiguous. The ends were cut back, 6 bases at V and 7 bases at J, with 6 bases in the middle. This CDR3 has 11 residues. The V gene's germline CDR1 is LGHDT and CDR2 YNNKEL (reference sequence). CDR3 protein: CASSHSGELFF. The CDR3 DNA reads as TGTGCCAGCAGTCATAGCGGGGAGCTGTTTTTT.

This clonotype was observed many times. The chain uses TRBV7-9 and TRBJ2-7; D remains ambiguous. This CDR3 is 14 amino acids long. Per germline, CDR1 SEHNR and CDR2 FQNEAQ (reference sequence). Trimming took off 5 bases at V and 3 bases at J, with 14 bases between the two ends. The CDR3 is CASSPRSRVYEQYF. In DNA, the CDR3 is TGTGCCAGCAGCCCCCGGAGTAGGGTCTACGAGCAGTACTTC.

This clonotype has only a few counts. This chain connects TRBV3-1 to TRBJ2-7; 8 bases match TRBD1. Germline lookup yields CDR1 LGHDT and CDR2 YNNKEL (reference sequence). The trim removed 4 bases at V and 3 bases at J, leaving 8 bases unmatched. There are 15 residues in the CDR3. The CDR3 nucleotides read TGTGCCAGCAGCCGACGGACGGGACAGGACTACGAGCAGTACTTC. Its translation: CASSRRTGQDYEQYF.

This clonotype has ten or more counts. V usage is TRBV6-1 and J usage is TRBJ1-6, with unresolved D. CDR1 and CDR2 (germline): MNHNS, SASEGT. The V end lost 2 bases, the J end lost 8 bases, and 7 bases lay between the germline ends. The CDR3 runs to 13 residues. The chain's CDR3 is CASSELGDSPLHF. In DNA, the CDR3 is TGTGCCAGCAGTGAATTGGGCGATTCACCCCTCCACTTT.

This clonotype showed up many times. This chain links TRBV5-6 with TRBJ1-1; D gene uncertain. The CDR3 contains 15 residues. V was clipped by 0 bases and J by 1 base, with 10 bases between them. Looked up from germline, CDR1 is SGHDT and CDR2 is YYEEEE. CDR3 sequence reads: CASSLVATWNTEAFF. The CDR3 region has the DNA TGTGCCAGCAGCTTGGTGGCCACCTGGAACACTGAAGCTTTCTTT.

V usage is TRBV3-1 and J usage is TRBJ2-5; no clear D gene. With 0 bases removed from V and 4 bases from J, the gap between germline ends came to 15 bases. CDR3 length equals 16 residues. From germline, CDR1 is LGHDT and CDR2 YNNKEL (reference sequence). The CDR3 nucleotides are TGTGCCAGCAGCCAAGATTTAATGATAGAGAGAGAGACCCAGTACTTC. Its translation is CASSQDLMIERETQYF.

This clonotype has a handful of counts. The rearrangement links TRBV4-1 to TRBJ1-4; D possibly corresponds to TRBD1 (5 bases). The germline V gene encodes CDR1 MGHRA and CDR2 YSYEKL. This CDR3 region has 17 residues. The V and J ends lost 0 bases and 8 bases respectively, with 19 bases between them. The CDR3 is CASSQDWRGLRGEKLFF. The CDR3 DNA reads as TGCGCCAGCAGCCAAGACTGGCGGGGACTCCGGGGAGAAAAACTGTTTTTT.

This chain connects TRBV30 to TRBJ2-5; TRBD1 or TRBD2 may be the D gene (6 bases each). This CDR3 is 15 amino acids long. The germline CDR1 and CDR2 sequences are GTSNPN and SVGIG (reference sequence). V lost 0 bases, J lost 5 bases, and 16 bases lay in between. The CDR3 is CAWSVQRWGAETQYF. The CDR3 DNA sequence: TGTGCCTGGAGTGTACAAAGGTGGGGGGCCGAGACCCAGTACTTC.

This clonotype has only a few counts. V gene TRBV5-4 combines with J gene TRBJ1-2; D is undetermined. From germline, CDR1 is SGHNT and CDR2 YYREEE (reference sequence). Deletions cut 4 bases from V and 4 bases from J, with 11 bases between. The CDR3 runs to 13 residues. CDR3 loop: CASSPGNFYGYTF. CDR3 sequence (DNA): TGTGCCAGCAGCCCGGGGAACTTCTATGGCTACACCTTC.

V and J are TRBV9 and TRBJ1-4; 7 bases are a match to TRBD1. The trim removed 4 bases at V and 8 bases at J, leaving 11 bases unmatched. The germline CDR1 and CDR2 sequences are SGDLS and YYNGEE. This CDR3 comprises 15 residues. As DNA, the CDR3 is TGTGCCAGCAGCATCACGGGACAGTACATGGAAAAACTGTTTTTT. Amino acid sequence: CASSITGQYMEKLFF.

Many counts were recorded for this clonotype. The CDR3 nucleotides are TGTGCCAGCAGTTTAAGTGGGACAGGGTCCTACGAGCAGTACTTC. This sequence encodes CASSLSGTGSYEQYF. This rearrangement joins TRBV27 to TRBJ2-7; TRBD1 matches at 9 bases. CDR3 length equals 15 residues. CDR1 is MNHEY and CDR2 is SMNVEV in the germline V gene (reference sequence). Trimming cost V 2 bases and J 1 base; bases outside gene matches: 3.

The CDR3 sequence: CASSLVGKEGEKLFF. The CDR3 region has the DNA TGTGCCAGCAGCTTAGTTGGGAAGGAGGGTGAAAAACTGTTTTTT. V usage is TRBV7-9 and J usage is TRBJ1-4; D uncertain. Germline-derived CDR1 and CDR2 are SEHNR and FQNEAQ (reference sequence). Deletions cut 1 base from V and 7 bases from J, with 13 bases between. The CDR3 length is 15 residues.

This clonotype was detected only a few times. The chain carries TRBV6-1 and TRBJ1-6; 8 nucleotides match TRBD1. Germline lookup yields CDR1 MNHNS and CDR2 SASEGT. CDR3 size: 17 residues. Germline trimming cut 1 base from V and 8 bases from J; bases unmatched to any gene: 10. DNA of the CDR3: TGTGCCAGCAGTGAAGGGGCAGGGGGCGGGGTAGATTCACCCCTCCACTTT. Translating gives CASSEGAGGGVDSPLHF.

The table lists this clonotype with a few counts. The CDR3 sequence: CASSRGVSYNSPLHF. The CDR3 coding sequence is TGTGCCAGCAGCCGGGGCGTCTCCTATAATTCACCCCTCCACTTT. The rearrangement links TRBV7-2 to TRBJ1-6, with D perhaps matching TRBD1 (5 bases). The CDR3 totals 15 residues. Germline V CDR1 and CDR2: SGHTA, FQGNSA. The germline V and J ends were trimmed by 5 bases and 0 bases, with 8 bases remaining between them.

This clonotype showed up just a few times. V is TRBV7-8 and J is TRBJ1-3; D remains ambiguous. CDR3 length equals 15 residues. V was shortened by 1 base and J by 0 bases, with 7 bases between the two germline ends. Germline CDR1 and CDR2: SGHVS and FQNEAQ. The CDR3 coding sequence is TGTGCCAGCAGCTTAGAAGTGGGCTCTGGAAACACCATATATTTT. This gives the protein CASSLEVGSGNTIYF.

This clonotype has at least ten counts. The J gene is TRBJ1-6, the V gene TRBV28, with TRBD1 identical over 7 bases. Per germline, CDR1 MDHEN and CDR2 SYDVKM. V shed 1 base and J 3 bases; nucleotides not matched to a gene: 9. The length of the CDR3 is 18 residues. Written as DNA, the CDR3 is TGTGCCAGCAGTTTATCTAAGGGACAGAGAAACTATAATTCACCCCTCCACTTT. Its translation: CASSLSKGQRNYNSPLHF.

Only a few counts were recorded for this clonotype. The chain uses TRBV6-1 and TRBJ1-2, with 7 positions matching TRBD1. Germline values: CDR1 MNHNS, CDR2 SASEGT. Trimming took 8 bases from V and 4 from J; bases not matched to a gene: 13. The CDR3 has 15 residues. The chain's CDR3 is CASPEGQGGSYGYTF. The CDR3 coding sequence is TGTGCCAGCCCCGAAGGGCAGGGGGGGTCCTATGGCTACACCTTC.

This clonotype occurred many times. The chain joins TRBV6-1 to TRBJ1-2, with D tentatively TRBD1 (6 bases). The germline V and J ends were trimmed by 8 bases and 3 bases, with 19 bases remaining between them. Germline CDR1 is MNHNS and CDR2 is SASEGT. The CDR3 consists of 15 residues. The CDR3 DNA sequence: TGTGCCAGCGCCCCGGTCGAGGGGGGGCACTATGGCTACACCTTC. Its protein is CASAPVEGGHYGYTF.

This clonotype was detected many times. The chain has TRBV9 and TRBJ1-1; D is uncertain. Germline V gene sequence: CDR1 SGDLS, CDR2 YYNGEE. The ends were cut back, 0 bases at V and 5 bases at J, with 11 bases in the middle. CDR3 length: 14 amino acids. This CDR3 reads CASSVATRVTEAFF. CDR3 in DNA: TGTGCCAGCAGCGTAGCTACGAGGGTAACTGAAGCTTTCTTT. The full variable domain, completed using reference TRBV9 and TRBJ1-1, is DSGVTQTPKHLITATGQRVTLRCSPRSGDLSVYWYQQSLDQGLQFLIQYYNGEERAKGNILERFSAQQFPDLHSELNLSSLELGDSALYFCASSVATRVTEAFFGQGTRLTVV.

This clonotype was seen ten or more times. The chain has TRBV28 and TRBJ2-3, with 16 bases aligning to TRBD2. Germline V gene data show CDR1 as MDHEN and CDR2 as SYDVKM. J lost 5 bases, V lost 3 bases, and 5 bases had no gene match. The CDR3 contains 17 residues. The CDR3 is CASSLGLAGGLVDTQYF. CDR3 DNA sequence: TGTGCCAGCAGTTTGGGACTAGCGGGGGGGCTAGTAGATACGCAGTATTTT.

This clonotype was detected many times. The gene calls are TRBV6-1 and TRBJ2-2, with D possibly matching TRBD1 (7 bases). Germline CDR1 MNHNS, CDR2 SASEGT. V was cut by 10 bases and J by 5 bases, with 20 bases left in between. The CDR3 extends over 15 amino acids. This chain's CDR3 is CATLRWAGGTGELFF. The CDR3 nucleotides read TGTGCCACCCTGAGGTGGGCAGGGGGGACCGGGGAGCTGTTTTTT.

In its sample, this clonotype was seen many times. The genes are TRBV5-1 and TRBJ2-7; no clear D. Germline values: CDR1 SGHRS, CDR2 YFSETQ. This CDR3 has 14 residues. Trimming removed 0 bases from V and 2 bases from J, with 9 bases in between. The CDR3 loop is CASSLVAETYEQYF. For the CDR3, the DNA is TGCGCCAGCAGCTTGGTCGCGGAGACCTACGAGCAGTACTTC.